This T cell receptor (beta chain) was documented in a study of cytomegalovirus exposure and HLA in healthy donors. The CDR3 is 12 amino acids. The germline V gene encodes CDR1 GTSNPN and CDR2 SVGIG (reference sequence). Trimming shortened V by 2 bases and J by 2 bases, and 7 bases separated the two germline ends. Study results and caveats: For most subjects, TCR beta sequences were reported to predict HLA-A and HLA-B alleles with accuracy.

The PCR made use of 60 Vbeta and 13 Jbeta primers. Sequencing used immunoSEQ multiplex PCR; TCRdb keeps in-frame clones, though not all of them. In the table there are about 210,000 clones, almost 80% of which are singletons. This clone has a single count. The antigen is not known. The chain carries TRBV30 and TRBJ2-7; no clear D. The specimen was PBMCs. The clonotype originates from a male donor in good health and CMV-seronegative. For the CDR3, the DNA is TGTGCCTGGAGTCCTTCTACCTACGAGCAGTACTTC. Translating it yields CAWSPSTYEQYF.